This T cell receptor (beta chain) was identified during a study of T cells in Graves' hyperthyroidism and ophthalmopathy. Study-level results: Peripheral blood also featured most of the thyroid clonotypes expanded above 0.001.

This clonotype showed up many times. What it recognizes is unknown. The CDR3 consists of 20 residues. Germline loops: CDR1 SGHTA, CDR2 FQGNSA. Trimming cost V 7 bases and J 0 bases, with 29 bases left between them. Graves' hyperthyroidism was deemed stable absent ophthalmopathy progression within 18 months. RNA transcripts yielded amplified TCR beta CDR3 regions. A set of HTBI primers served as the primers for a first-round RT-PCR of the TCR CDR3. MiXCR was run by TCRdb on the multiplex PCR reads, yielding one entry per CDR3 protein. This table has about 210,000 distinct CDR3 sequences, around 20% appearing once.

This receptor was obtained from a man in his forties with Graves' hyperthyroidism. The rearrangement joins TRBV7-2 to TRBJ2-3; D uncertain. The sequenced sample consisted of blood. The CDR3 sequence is CASIPPPGRNYPSSTDTQYF. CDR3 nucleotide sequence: TGTGCCAGCATACCCCCTCCGGGCCGAAACTACCCCTCTAGCACAGATACGCAGTATTTT.